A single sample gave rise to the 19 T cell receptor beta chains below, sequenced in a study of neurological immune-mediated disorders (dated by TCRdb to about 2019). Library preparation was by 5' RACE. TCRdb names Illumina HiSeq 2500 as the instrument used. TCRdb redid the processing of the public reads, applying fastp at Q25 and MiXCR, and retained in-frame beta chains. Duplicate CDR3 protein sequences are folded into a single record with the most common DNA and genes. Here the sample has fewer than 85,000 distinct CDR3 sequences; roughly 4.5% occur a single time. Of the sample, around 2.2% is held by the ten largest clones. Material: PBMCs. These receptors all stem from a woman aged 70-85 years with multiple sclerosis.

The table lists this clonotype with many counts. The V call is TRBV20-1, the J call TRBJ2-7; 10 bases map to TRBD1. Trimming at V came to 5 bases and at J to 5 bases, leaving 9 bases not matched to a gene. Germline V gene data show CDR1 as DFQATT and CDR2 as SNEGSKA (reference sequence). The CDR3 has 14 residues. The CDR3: CSAYTGTGENEQYF. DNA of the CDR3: TGCAGTGCTTATACCGGGACAGGGGAAAACGAGCAGTACTTC.

CDR3 in DNA: TGCGCCAGCAGACAAGATCGACTAGCGGGGCCTCCGGATACGCAGTATTTT. This sequence encodes CASRQDRLAGPPDTQYF. The chain links TRBV5-1 to TRBJ2-3; TRBD2 aligns across 11 bases. This CDR3 has 17 amino acids. V dropped 5 bases and J dropped 6; count of bases not matched to a gene: 14. Germline CDR1 is SGHRS and CDR2 is YFSETQ.

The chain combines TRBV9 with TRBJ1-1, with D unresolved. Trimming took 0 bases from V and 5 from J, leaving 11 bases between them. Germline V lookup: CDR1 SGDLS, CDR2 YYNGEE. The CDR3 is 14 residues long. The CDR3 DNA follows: TGTGCCAGCAGCGTAGGGTCTGGGTATACTGAAGCTTTCTTT. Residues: CASSVGSGYTEAFF. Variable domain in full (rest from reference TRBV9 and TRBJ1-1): DSGVTQTPKHLITATGQRVTLRCSPRSGDLSVYWYQQSLDQGLQFLIQYYNGEERAKGNILERFSAQQFPDLHSELNLSSLELGDSALYFCASSVGSGYTEAFFGQGTRLTVV.

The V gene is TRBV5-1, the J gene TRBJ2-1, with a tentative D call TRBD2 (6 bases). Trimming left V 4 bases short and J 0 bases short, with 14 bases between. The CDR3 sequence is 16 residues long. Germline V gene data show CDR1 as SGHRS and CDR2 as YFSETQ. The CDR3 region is CASSPGAGNSYNEQFF. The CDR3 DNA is TGCGCCAGCAGCCCCGGGGCGGGGAACTCCTACAATGAGCAGTTCTTC.

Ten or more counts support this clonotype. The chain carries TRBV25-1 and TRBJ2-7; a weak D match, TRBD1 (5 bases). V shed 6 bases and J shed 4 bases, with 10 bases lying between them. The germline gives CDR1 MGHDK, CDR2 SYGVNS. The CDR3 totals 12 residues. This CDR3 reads CASRDTDYEQYF. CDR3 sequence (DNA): TGTGCCAGCAGGGACACTGATTACGAGCAGTACTTC.

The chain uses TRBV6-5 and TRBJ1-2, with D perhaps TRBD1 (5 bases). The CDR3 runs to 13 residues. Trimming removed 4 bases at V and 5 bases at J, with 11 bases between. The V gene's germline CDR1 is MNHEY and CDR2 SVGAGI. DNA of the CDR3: TGTGCCAGCAGTTCAGGGTGGGAGTATGGCTACACCTTC. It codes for CASSSGWEYGYTF.

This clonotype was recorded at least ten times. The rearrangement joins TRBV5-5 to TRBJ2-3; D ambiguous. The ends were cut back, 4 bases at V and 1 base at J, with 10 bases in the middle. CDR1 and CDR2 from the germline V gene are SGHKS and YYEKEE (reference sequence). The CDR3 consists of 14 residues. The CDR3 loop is CASSPEWGTDTQYF. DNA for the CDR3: TGTGCCAGCAGCCCGGAGTGGGGCACAGATACGCAGTATTTT. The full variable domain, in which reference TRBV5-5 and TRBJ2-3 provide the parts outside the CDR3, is DAGVTQSPTHLIKTRGQQVTLRCSPISGHKSVSWYQQVLGQGPQFIFQYYEKEERGRGNFPDRFSARQFPNYSSELNVNALLLGDSALYLCASSPEWGTDTQYFGPGTRLTVL.

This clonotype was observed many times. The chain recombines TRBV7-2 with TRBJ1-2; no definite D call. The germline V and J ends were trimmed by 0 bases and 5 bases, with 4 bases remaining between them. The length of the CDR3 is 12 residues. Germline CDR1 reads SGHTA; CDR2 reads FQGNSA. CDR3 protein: CASSLAVYGYTF. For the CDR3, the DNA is TGTGCCAGCAGCTTAGCGGTATATGGCTACACCTTC.

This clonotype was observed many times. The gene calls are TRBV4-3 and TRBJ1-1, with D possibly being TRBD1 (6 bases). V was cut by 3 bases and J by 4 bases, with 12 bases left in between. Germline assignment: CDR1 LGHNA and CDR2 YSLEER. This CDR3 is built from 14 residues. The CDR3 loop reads CASSHRRGFTEAFF. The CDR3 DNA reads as TGCGCCAGCAGCCACCGCAGGGGTTTCACTGAAGCTTTCTTT.

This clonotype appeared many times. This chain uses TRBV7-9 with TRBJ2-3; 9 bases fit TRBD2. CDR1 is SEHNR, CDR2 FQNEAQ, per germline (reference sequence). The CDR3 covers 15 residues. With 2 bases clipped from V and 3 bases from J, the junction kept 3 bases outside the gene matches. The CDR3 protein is CASSLTTSGTDTQYF. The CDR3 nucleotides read TGTGCCAGCAGCTTAACCACTAGCGGGACAGATACGCAGTATTTT.

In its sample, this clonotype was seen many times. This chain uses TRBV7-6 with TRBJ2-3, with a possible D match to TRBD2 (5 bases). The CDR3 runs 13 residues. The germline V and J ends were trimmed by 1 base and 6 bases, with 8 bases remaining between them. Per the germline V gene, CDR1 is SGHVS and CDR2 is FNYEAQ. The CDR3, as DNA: TGTGCCAGCAGCTTAGGGAGGCTCGATACGCAGTATTTT. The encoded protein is CASSLGRLDTQYF. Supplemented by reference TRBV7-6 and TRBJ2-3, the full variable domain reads GAGVSQSPRYKVTKRGQDVALRCDPISGHVSLYWYRQALGQGPEFLTYFNYEAQQDKSGLPNDRFSAERPEGSISTLTIQRTEQRDSAMYRCASSLGRLDTQYFGPGTRLTVL.

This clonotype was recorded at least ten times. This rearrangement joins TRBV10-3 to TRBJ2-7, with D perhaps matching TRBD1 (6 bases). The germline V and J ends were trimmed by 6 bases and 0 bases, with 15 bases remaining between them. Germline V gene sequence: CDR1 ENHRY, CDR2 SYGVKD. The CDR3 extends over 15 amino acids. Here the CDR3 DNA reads TGTGCCATCAGGGATCCTGGACAGCCCTCCTACGAGCAGTACTTC. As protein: CAIRDPGQPSYEQYF.

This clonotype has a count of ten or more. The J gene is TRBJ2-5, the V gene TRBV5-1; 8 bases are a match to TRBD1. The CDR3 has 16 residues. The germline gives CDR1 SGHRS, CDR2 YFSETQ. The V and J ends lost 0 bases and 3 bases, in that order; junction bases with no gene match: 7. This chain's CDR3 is CASSLAGGAGKETQYF. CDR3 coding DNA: TGCGCCAGCAGCTTGGCAGGGGGCGCTGGTAAAGAGACCCAGTACTTC.

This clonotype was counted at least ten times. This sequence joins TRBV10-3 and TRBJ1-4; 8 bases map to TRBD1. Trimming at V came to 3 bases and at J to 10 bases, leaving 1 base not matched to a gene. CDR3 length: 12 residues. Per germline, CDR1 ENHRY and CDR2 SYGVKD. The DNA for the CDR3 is TGTGCCATCAGTGACACAGGGGGAAAACTGTTTTTT. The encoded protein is CAISDTGGKLFF.

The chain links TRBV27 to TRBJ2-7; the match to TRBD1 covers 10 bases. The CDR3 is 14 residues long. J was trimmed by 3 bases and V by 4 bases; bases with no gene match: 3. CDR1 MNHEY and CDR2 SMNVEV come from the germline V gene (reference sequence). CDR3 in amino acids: CASSWTGGNYEQYF. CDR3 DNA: TGTGCCAGCAGTTGGACAGGGGGTAACTACGAGCAGTACTTC.

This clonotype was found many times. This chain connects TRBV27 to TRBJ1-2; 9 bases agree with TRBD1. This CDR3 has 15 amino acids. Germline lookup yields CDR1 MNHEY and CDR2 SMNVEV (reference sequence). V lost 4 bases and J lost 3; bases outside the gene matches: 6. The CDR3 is CASSSIWTGDYGYTF. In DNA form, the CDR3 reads TGTGCCAGCAGTTCTATCTGGACAGGGGACTATGGCTACACCTTC.

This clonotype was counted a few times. The CDR3 DNA sequence: TGTGCCAGCAGTTTAGCCGGGACAGGGGGTAACGAGCAGTACTTC. It specifies CASSLAGTGGNEQYF. This chain connects TRBV28 to TRBJ2-7; TRBD1 agrees at 11 bases. CDR3 size: 15 residues. Germline V CDR1 and CDR2: MDHEN, SYDVKM. V shed 2 bases, J shed 5 bases, and the junction held 5 bases outside the gene matches.

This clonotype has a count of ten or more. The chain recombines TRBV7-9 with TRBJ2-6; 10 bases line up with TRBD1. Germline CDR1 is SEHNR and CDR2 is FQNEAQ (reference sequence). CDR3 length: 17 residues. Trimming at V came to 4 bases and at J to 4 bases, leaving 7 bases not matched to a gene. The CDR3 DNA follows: TGTGCCAGCAGCTCGCCCGGGACAGGGGCCGGGGCCAACGTCCTGACTTTC. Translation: CASSSPGTGAGANVLTF.

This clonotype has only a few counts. CDR3 loop: CASSSRGPNTGELFF. CDR3 bases: TGTGCCAGCAGCTCCCGGGGTCCCAACACCGGGGAGCTGTTTTTT. This chain connects TRBV7-2 to TRBJ2-2; TRBD2 might be the D (5 bases). The CDR3 sequence is 15 residues long. The ends were cut back, 4 bases at V and 2 bases at J, with 11 bases in the middle. Germline-derived CDR1 and CDR2 are SGHTA and FQGNSA.